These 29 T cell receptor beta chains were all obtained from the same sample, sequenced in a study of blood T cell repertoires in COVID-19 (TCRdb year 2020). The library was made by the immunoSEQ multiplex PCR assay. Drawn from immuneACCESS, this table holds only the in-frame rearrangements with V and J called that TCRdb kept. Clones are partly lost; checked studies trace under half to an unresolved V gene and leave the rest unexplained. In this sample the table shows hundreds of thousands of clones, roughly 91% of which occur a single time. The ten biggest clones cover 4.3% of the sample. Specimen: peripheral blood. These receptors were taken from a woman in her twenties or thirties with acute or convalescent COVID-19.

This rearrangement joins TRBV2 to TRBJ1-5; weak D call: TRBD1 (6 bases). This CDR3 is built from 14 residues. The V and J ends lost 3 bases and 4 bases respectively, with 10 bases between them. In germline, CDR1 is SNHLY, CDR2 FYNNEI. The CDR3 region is CASSDETGNQPQHF. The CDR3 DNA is TGTGCCAGCAGTGATGAGACAGGTAATCAGCCCCAGCATTTT. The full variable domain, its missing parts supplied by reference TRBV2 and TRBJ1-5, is EPEVTQTPSHQVTQMGQEVILRCVPISNHLYFYWYRQILGQKVEFLVSFYNNEISEKSEIFDDQFSVERPDGSNFTLKIRSTKLEDSAMYFCASSDETGNQPQHFGDGTRLSIL.

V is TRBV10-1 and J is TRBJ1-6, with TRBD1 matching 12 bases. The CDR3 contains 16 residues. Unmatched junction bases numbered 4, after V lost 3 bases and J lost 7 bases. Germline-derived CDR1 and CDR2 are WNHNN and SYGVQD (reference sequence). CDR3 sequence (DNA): TGCGCCAGCAGTGAAGGGACAGGGGGCAAAAATTCACCCCTCCACTTT. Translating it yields CASSEGTGGKNSPLHF.

The DNA of the CDR3 is TGTGCCAGCAGCTTAGGGCGACAGGGAAACACCGGGGAGCTGTTTTTT. Encoded protein: CASSLGRQGNTGELFF. V usage is TRBV11-1 and J usage is TRBJ2-2; 7 positions match TRBD1. V lost 1 base, J lost 2 bases, and 4 bases stayed unmatched. Germline lookup yields CDR1 SGHAT and CDR2 FQDESV (reference sequence). The CDR3 covers 16 residues.

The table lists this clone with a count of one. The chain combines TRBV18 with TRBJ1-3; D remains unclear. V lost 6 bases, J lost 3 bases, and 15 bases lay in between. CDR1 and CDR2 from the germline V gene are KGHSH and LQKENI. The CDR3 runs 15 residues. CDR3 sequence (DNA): TGTGCCAGCTCCCTGACGACGGGTTTTGGAAACACCATATATTTT. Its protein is CASSLTTGFGNTIYF.

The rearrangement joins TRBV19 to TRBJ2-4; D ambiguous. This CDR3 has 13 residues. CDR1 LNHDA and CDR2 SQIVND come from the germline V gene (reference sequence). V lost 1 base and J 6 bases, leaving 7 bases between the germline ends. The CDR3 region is CASSIGQANIQYF. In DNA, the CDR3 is TGTGCCAGTAGTATAGGTCAGGCAAACATTCAGTACTTC.

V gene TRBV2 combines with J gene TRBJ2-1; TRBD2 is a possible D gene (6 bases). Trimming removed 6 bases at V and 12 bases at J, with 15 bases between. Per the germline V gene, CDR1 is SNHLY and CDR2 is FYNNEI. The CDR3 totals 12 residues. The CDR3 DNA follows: TGTGCCAGCAGCCGCCTGCAAGCGGGGCAGTTCTTC. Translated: CASSRLQAGQFF.

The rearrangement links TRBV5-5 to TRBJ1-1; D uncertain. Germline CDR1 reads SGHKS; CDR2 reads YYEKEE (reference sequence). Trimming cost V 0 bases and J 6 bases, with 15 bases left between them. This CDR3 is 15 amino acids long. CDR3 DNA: TGTGCCAGCAGCTTGGATGTAGGGAGAAGCGCTGAAGCTTTCTTT. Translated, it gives CASSLDVGRSAEAFF.

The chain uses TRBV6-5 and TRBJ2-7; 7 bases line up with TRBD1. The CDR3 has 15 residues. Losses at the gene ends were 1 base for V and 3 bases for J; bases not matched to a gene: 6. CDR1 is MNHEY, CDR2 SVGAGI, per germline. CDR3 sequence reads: CASSYYRTGIYEQYF. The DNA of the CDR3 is TGTGCCAGCAGTTACTATCGGACAGGTATCTACGAGCAGTACTTC.

The CDR3 region has the DNA TGCGGTTATCGGGATAGGGAAAAACTGTTTTTT. Translated: CGYRDREKLFF. The rearrangement uses TRBV20-1 and TRBJ1-4; no clear D. Germline CDR1 reads DFQATT; CDR2 reads SNEGSKA (reference sequence). The CDR3 consists of 11 residues.

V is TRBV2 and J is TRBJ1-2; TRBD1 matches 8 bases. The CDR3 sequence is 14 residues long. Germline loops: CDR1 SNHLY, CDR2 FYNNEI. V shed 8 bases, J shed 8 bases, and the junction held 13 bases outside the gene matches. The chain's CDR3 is CASGFGQGVGGYTF. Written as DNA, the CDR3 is TGTGCCAGCGGCTTCGGACAGGGTGTTGGCGGCTACACCTTC.

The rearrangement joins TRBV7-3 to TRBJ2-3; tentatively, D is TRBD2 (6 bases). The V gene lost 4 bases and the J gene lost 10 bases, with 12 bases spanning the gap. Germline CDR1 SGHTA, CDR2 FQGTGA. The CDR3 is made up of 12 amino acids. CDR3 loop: CASSYSGGAQYF. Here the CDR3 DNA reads TGTGCCAGCAGCTATAGCGGTGGGGCGCAGTATTTT.

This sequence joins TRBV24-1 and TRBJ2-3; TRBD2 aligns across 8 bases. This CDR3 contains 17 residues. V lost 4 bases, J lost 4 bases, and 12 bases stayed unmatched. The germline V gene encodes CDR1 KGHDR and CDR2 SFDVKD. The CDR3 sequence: CATSDPIGGGLPDTQYF. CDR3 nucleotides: TGTGCCACCAGTGACCCCATCGGGGGGGGCCTCCCAGATACGCAGTATTTT.

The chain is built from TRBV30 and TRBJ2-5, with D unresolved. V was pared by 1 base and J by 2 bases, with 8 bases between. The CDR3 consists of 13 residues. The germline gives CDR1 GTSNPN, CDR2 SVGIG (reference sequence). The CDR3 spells CAWSGGWQETQYF. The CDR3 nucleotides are TGTGCCTGGAGTGGAGGTTGGCAAGAGACCCAGTACTTC.

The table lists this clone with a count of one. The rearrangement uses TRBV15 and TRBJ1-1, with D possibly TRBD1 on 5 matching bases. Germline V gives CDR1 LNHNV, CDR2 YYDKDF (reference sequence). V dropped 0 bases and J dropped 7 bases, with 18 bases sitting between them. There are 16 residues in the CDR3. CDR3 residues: CATSRDVTALRIEAFF. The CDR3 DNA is TGTGCCACCAGCAGAGATGTGACAGCTCTGCGGATTGAAGCTTTCTTT. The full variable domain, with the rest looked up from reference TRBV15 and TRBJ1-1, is DAMVIQNPRYQVTQFGKPVTLSCSQTLNHNVMYWYQQKSSQAPKLLFHYYDKDFNNEADTPDNFQSRRPNTSFCFLDIRSPGLGDTAMYLCATSRDVTALRIEAFFGQGTRLTVV.

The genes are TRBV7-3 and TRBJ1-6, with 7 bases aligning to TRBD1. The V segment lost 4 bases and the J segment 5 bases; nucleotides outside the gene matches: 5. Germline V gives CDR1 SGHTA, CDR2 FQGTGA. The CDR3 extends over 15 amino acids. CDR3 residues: CASSYRQGHNSPLHF. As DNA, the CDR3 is TGTGCCAGCAGCTACCGACAGGGCCATAATTCACCCCTCCACTTT. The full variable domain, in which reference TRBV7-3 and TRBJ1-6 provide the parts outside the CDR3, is GAGVSQTPSNKVTEKGKYVELRCDPISGHTALYWYRQSLGQGPEFLIYFQGTGAADDSGLPNDRFFAVRPEGSVSTLKIQRTERGDSAVYLCASSYRQGHNSPLHFGNGTRLTVT.

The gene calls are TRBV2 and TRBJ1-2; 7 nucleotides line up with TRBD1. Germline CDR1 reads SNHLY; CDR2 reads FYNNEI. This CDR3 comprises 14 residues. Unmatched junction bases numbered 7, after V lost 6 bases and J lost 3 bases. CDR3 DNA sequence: TGTGCCAGCAGAAGTCCCGGGACAGACTATGGCTACACCTTC. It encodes CASRSPGTDYGYTF.

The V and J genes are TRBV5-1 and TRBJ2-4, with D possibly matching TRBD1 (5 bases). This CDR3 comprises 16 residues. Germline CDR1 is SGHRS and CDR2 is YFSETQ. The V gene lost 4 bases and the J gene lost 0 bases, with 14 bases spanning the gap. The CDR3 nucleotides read TGCGCCAGCAGCCCAGGGAACGAAATAGCCAAAAACATTCAGTACTTC. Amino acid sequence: CASSPGNEIAKNIQYF.

The CDR3 sequence is CAWSVPRVYEQYF. CDR3 sequence (DNA): TGTGCCTGGAGTGTACCCAGGGTCTACGAGCAGTACTTC. The chain couples TRBV30 to TRBJ2-7; D possibly corresponds to TRBD1 (5 bases). Trimming took 0 bases from V and 3 from J, leaving 9 bases between them. Germline CDR1 reads GTSNPN; CDR2 reads SVGIG (reference sequence). This CDR3 region has 13 residues.

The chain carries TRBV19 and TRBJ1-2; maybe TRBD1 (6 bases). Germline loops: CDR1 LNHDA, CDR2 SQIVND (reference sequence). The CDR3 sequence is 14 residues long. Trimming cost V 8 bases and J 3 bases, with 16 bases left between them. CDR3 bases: TGTGCCAGTGGCCTCCAGGGGTTCGACTATGGCTACACCTTC. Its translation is CASGLQGFDYGYTF.

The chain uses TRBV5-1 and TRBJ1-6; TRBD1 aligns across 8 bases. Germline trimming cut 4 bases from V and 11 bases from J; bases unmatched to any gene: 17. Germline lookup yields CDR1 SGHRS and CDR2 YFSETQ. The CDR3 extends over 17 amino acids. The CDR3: CASSVTTPDRVGPPLHF. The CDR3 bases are TGCGCCAGCAGCGTTACCACTCCGGACAGGGTCGGACCACCCCTCCACTTT.

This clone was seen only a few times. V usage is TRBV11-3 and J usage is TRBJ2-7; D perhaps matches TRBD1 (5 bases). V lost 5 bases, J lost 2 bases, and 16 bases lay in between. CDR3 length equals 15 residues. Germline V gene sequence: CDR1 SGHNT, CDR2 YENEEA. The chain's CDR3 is CASSGGAGPTYEQYF. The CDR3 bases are TGTGCCAGCAGCGGTGGGGCAGGCCCTACCTACGAGCAGTACTTC.

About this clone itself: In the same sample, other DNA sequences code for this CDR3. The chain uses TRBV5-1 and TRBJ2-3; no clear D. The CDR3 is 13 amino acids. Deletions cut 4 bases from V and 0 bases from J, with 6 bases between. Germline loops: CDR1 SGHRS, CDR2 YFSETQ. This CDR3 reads CASSRGSTDTQYF. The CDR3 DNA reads TGCGCCAGCAGCCGCGGTAGCACAGATACGCAGTATTTT.

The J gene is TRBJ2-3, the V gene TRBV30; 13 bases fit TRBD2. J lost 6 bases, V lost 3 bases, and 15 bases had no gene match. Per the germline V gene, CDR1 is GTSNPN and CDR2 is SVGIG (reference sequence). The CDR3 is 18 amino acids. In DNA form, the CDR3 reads TGTGCCTGGAGCGGACTAGCGGGGGTGATTGGGTATGTGGATACGCAGTATTTT. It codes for CAWSGLAGVIGYVDTQYF.

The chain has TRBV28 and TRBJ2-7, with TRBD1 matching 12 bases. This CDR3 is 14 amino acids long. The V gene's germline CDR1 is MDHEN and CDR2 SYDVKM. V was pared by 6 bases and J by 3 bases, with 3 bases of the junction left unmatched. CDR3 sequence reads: CASSGTGGDYEQYF. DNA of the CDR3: TGTGCCAGCAGCGGGACAGGGGGCGACTACGAGCAGTACTTC. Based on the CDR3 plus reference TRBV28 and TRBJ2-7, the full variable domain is DVKVTQSSRYLVKRTGEKVFLECVQDMDHENMFWYRQDPGLGLRLIYFSYDVKMKEKGDIPEGYSVSREKKERFSLILESASTNQTSMYLCASSGTGGDYEQYFGPGTRLTVT.

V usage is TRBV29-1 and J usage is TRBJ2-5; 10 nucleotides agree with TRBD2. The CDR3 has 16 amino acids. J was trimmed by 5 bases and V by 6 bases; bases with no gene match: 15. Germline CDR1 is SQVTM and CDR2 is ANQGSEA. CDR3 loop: CSVKLGAGGLRETQYF. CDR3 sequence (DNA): TGCAGCGTGAAGCTAGGAGCGGGGGGGCTTAGGGAGACCCAGTACTTC. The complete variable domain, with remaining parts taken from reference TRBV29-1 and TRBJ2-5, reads SAVISQKPSRDICQRGTSLTIQCQVDSQVTMMFWYRQQPGQSLTLIATANQGSEATYESGFVIDKFPISRPNLTFSTLTVSNMSPEDSSIYLCSVKLGAGGLRETQYFGPGTRLLVL.

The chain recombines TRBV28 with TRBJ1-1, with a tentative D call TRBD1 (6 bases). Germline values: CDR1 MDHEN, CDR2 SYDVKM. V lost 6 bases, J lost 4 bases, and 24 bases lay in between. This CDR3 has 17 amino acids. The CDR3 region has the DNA TGTGCCAGCAGCGTCACTTCCCGGGGGGGCGCGAGCACTGAAGCTTTCTTT. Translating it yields CASSVTSRGGASTEAFF.

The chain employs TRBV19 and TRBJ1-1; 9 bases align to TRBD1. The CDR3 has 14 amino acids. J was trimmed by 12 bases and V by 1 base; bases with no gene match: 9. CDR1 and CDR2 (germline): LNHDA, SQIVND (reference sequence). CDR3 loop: CASSIVATGGWTFF. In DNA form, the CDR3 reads TGTGCCAGTAGTATAGTAGCGACAGGGGGGTGGACTTTCTTT.

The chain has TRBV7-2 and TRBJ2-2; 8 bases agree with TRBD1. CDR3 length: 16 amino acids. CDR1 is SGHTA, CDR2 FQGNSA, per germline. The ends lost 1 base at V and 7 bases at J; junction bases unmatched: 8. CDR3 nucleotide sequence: TGTGCCAGCAGCTTAGGGCCAGGGGGCAAAGTCGGGGAGCTGTTTTTT. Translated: CASSLGPGGKVGELFF.

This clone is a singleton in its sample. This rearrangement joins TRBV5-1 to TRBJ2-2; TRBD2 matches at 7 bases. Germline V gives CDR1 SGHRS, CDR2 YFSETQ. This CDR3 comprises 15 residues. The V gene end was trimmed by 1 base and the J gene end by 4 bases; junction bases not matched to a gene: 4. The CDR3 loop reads CASSLWGGVTGELFF. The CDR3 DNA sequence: TGCGCCAGCAGCTTGTGGGGGGGAGTCACCGGGGAGCTGTTTTTT.